The clone carrying this T cell receptor (beta chain) showed up just a few times. This specimen comes from a study of cytomegalovirus exposure and HLA in healthy donors. Germline V gene lookup returns CDR1 MDHEN and CDR2 SYDVKM. CDR3 size: 15 residues. With 5 bases clipped from V and 9 bases from J, the junction kept 13 bases outside the gene matches. PCR primers comprised 60 Vbeta and 13 Jbeta primers. TCRdb's table, derived via immunoSEQ multiplex PCR, lists solely in-frame clones and lacks some. The sample yields some 63,000 clones, about 80% seen once. The V call is TRBV28, the J call TRBJ1-1; 9 positions match TRBD1. This sequence was found in a woman aged 40 to 50 in good health and CMV-seronegative. Sequences were obtained from PBMCs. CDR3 in DNA: TGTGCCAGCAGTACCACCGGGACAGGGTATTCTCAAGCTTTCTTT. Amino acid sequence: CASSTTGTGYSQAFF.